What follows is one T cell receptor beta chain and its context. The CDR3 is 13 amino acids. Germline assignment: CDR1 LNHDA and CDR2 SQIVND (reference sequence). V dropped 5 bases and J dropped 10 bases, with 12 bases sitting between them. These data come from a study of cytomegalovirus exposure and HLA in healthy donors. Primers included in the PCR were 60 Vbeta and 13 Jbeta primers. Produced via immunoSEQ multiplex PCR; TCRdb's table is partial and in-frame only. The data contain approximately 130,000 clones, less than 80% of them seen just once; the ten biggest clones take up about 1.7%. The receptor was derived from a female donor in good health and CMV-seropositive. Sequencing was done on a sample of PBMCs. V usage is TRBV19 and J usage is TRBJ1-6, with D possibly TRBD1 on 5 matching bases. DNA of the CDR3: TGTGCCAGTAGTGGCGGGGCTGGATCACCCCTCCACTTT. It translates to CASSGGAGSPLHF.